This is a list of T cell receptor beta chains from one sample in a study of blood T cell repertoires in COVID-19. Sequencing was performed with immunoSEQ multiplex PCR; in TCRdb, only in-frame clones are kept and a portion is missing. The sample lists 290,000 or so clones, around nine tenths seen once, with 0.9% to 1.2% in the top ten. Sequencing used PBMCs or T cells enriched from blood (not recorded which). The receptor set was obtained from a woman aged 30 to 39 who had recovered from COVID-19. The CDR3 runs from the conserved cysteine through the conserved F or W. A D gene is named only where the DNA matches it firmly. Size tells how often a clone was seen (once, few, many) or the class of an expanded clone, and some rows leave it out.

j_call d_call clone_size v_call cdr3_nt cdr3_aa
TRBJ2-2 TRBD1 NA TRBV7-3 TGTGCCAGCAGCCCGCGCCCCCAGGGGGCGAACACCGGGGAGCTGTTTTTT CASSPRPQGANTGELFF
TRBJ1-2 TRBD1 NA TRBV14 TGTGCCAGCAGCCCAACTGACAGGGGCGGGGGTGACTATGGCTACACCTTC CASSPTDRGGGDYGYTF
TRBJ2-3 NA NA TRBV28 TGTGCCAGCAGCCTACCGGGACAATCGCCAGATACGCAGTATTTT CASSLPGQSPDTQYF
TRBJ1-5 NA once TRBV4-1 TGCGCCAGCAGCCACGGGGGGGATCAGCCCCAGCATTTT CASSHGGDQPQHF
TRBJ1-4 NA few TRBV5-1 TGCGCCAGCAGCTTCTCTCAGGGTGGCCTCAATGAAAAACTGTTTTTT CASSFSQGGLNEKLFF
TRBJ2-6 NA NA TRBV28 TGTGCCAGCAGTGAGGGTCCTCTGCATGGGGCCAACGTCCTGACTTTC CASSEGPLHGANVLTF
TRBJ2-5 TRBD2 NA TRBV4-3 TGCGCCAGCAGCCCGAGGGGAGGGCTACAAGAGACCCAGTACTTC CASSPRGGLQETQYF
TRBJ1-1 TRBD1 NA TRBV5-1 TGCGCCAGCAGCTTTGGGACAGGGGCCCAAAATCGAGCTTTCTTT CASSFGTGAQNRAFF
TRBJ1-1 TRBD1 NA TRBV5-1 TGCGCCAGCAGCTTGTTCGCGGGACAGAGTGAAGCTTTCTTT CASSLFAGQSEAFF
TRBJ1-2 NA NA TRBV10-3 TGTGCCATCAGTGACCTATACAGGAGAACGAACTATGGCTACACCTTC CAISDLYRRTNYGYTF
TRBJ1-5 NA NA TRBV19 TGTGCCAGTAGTATCCGGGAGGGTCCAGCCCAGCCCCAGCATTTT CASSIREGPAQPQHF
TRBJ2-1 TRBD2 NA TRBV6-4 TGTGCCAGCAGTGACCCGATAGCGGGAAACAATGAGCAGTTCTTC CASSDPIAGNNEQFF
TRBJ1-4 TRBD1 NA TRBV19 TGTGCCAGTAGTATTGGGACAGCGAGAAATGAAAAACTGTTTTTT CASSIGTARNEKLFF
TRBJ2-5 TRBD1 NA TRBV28 TGTGCCAGCAGCCGAATGGGACAGGCACACCAAGAGACCCAGTACTTC CASSRMGQAHQETQYF
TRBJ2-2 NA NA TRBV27 TGTGCCAGCAGTTTACGGCTGGGAGCTTCGTTCGCGAACACCGGGGAGCTGTTTTTT CASSLRLGASFANTGELFF
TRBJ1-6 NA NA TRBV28 TGTGCCAGCAGCTCAGACGGTCGACTTCCACCCCTCCACTTT CASSSDGRLPPLHF
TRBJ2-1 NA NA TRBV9 TGTGCCAGCAGCGTAGACCGATTTGGTAAGGTGGGCGATGAGCAGTTCTTC CASSVDRFGKVGDEQFF
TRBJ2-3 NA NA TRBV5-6 TGTGCCAGCAGCCGACGGGGGTTAGCAGATACGCAGTATTTT CASSRRGLADTQYF
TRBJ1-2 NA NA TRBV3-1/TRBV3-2 TGTGCCAGCAGCCAACAGGGCGGATTCGTTAACTATGGCTACACCTTC CASSQQGGFVNYGYTF
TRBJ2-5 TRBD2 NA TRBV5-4 TGTGCCAGCAGCTCTCCAGCGGGAGTACAAGAGACCCAGTACTTC CASSSPAGVQETQYF
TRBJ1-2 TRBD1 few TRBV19 TGTGCCAGTAGTACCCAGGGGGCGAACTATGGCTACACCTTC CASSTQGANYGYTF
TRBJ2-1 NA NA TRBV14 TGTGCCAGCAGCCAAATCGTGTCAGGCAATGAGCAGTTCTTC CASSQIVSGNEQFF
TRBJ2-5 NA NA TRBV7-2 TGTGCCAGCAGCCCTGACGGAGCCCAAGAGACCCAGTACTTC CASSPDGAQETQYF
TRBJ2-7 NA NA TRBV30 TGTGCCTGGAGTGTTGTGGGCCCTACCTACGAGCAGTACTTC CAWSVVGPTYEQYF
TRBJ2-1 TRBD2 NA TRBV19 TGTGCCAGTAGTATAGGAAATAGCGGGAGGGAGGGTGAGCAGTTCTTC CASSIGNSGREGEQFF
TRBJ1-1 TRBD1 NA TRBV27 TGTGCCAGCAGTTCCGGGACAGTTATGAACACTGAAGCTTTCTTT CASSSGTVMNTEAFF
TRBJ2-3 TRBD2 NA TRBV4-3 TGCGCCAGCAGCCAAGAATTTGTAGCAGGGACTAGCGGGTGGCGTCGGGCAGATACGCAGTATTTT CASSQEFVAGTSGWRRADTQYF
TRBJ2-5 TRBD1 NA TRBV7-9 TGTGCCAGCAGCCCCCGGGACAGCCCCATAGAGACCCAGTACTTC CASSPRDSPIETQYF
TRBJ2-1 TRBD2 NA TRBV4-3 TGCGCCAGCAGCCAAGATAGGCTAGCGGGAGATAATGAGCAGTTCTTC CASSQDRLAGDNEQFF
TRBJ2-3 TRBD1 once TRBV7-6 TGTGCCAGCAGCCCACGGAGCAGGGGGACGCGCACAGATACGCAGTATTTT CASSPRSRGTRTDTQYF
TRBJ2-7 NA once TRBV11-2 TGTGCCAGCAGCTCACCGGTCGTGACAGGCTCCTACGAGCAGTACTTC CASSSPVVTGSYEQYF
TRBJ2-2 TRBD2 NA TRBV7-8 TGTGCCAGCAGGACTTTAGCGGGAGACACCGGGGAGCTGTTTTTT CASRTLAGDTGELFF
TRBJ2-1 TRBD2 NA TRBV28 TGTGCCAGCAAGAGTGGGGGGGCCTACAATGAGCAGTTCTTC CASKSGGAYNEQFF
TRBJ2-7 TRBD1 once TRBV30 TGTGCCTGGAGTGAAACCGGGACAGGAGTCAGGAACGAGCAGTACTTC CAWSETGTGVRNEQYF
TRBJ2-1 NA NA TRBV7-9 TGTGCCAGCAGCTCGGACACATACAATGAGCAGTTCTTC CASSSDTYNEQFF
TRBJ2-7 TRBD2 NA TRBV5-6 TGTGCCAGCAGCTTGGCGGCGGGAGGGATCTCCTACGAGCAGTACTTC CASSLAAGGISYEQYF